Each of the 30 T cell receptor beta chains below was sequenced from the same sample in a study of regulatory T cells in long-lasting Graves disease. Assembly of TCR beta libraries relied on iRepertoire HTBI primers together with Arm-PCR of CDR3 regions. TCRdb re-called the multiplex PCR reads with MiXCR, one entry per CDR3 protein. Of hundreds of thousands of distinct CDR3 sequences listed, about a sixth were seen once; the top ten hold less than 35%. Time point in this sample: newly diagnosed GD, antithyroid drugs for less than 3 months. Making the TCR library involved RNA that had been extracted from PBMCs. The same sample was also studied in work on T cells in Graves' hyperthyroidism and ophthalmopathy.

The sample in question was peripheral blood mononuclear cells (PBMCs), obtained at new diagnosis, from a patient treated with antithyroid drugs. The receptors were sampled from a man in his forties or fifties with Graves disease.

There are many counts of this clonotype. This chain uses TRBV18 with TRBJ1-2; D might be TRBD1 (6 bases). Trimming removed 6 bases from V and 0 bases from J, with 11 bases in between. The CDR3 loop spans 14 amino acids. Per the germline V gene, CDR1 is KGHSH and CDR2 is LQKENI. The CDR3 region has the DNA TGTGCCAGCTCCTTGGACAGAGCTAACTATGGCTACACCTTC. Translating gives CASSLDRANYGYTF.

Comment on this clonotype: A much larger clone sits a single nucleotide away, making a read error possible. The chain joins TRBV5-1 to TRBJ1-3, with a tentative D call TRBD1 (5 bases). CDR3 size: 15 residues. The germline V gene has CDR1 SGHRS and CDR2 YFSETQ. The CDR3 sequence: CASSLAGNSRNTIYF. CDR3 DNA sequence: TGCGCCAGCAGCTTGGCAGGGAACTCTAGAAACACCATATATTTT.

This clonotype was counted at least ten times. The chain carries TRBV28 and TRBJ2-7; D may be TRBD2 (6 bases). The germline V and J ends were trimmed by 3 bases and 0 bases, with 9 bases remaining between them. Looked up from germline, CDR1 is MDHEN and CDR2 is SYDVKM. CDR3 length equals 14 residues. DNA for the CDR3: TGTGCCAGCAGTTTGGGGACTGTCTCCTACGAGCAGTACTTC. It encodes CASSLGTVSYEQYF.

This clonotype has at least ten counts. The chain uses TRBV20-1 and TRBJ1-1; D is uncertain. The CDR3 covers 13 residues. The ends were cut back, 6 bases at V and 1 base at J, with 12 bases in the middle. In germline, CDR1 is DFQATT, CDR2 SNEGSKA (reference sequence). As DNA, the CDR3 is TGCAGTGCCGACGGAGGGCCGAACACTGAAGCTTTCTTT. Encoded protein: CSADGGPNTEAFF.

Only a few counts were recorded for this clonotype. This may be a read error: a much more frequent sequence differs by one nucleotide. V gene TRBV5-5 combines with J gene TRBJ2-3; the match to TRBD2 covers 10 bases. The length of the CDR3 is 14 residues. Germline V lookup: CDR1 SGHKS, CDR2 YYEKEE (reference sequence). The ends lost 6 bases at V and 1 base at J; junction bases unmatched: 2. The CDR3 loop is CASMLAGGTDTQYF. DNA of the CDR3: TGTGCCAGCATGCTAGCGGGGGGCACAGATACGCAGTATTTT.

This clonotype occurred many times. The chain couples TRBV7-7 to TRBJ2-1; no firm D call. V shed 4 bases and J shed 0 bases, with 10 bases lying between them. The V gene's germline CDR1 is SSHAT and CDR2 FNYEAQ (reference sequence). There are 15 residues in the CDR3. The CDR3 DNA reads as TGTGCCAGCAGCTCGCGTGTAAGCTCCTACAATGAGCAGTTCTTC. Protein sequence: CASSSRVSSYNEQFF. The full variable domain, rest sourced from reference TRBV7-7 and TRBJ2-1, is GAGVSQSPRYKVTKRGQDVTLRCDPISSHATLYWYQQALGQGPEFLTYFNYEAQPDKSGLPSDRFSAERPEGSISTLTIQRTEQRDSAMYRCASSSRVSSYNEQFFGPGTRLTVL.

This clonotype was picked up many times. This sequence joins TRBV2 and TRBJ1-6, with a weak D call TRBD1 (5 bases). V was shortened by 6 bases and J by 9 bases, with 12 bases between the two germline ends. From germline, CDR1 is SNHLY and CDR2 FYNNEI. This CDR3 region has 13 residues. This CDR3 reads CASSVDSSSPLHF. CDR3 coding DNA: TGTGCCAGCAGCGTCGACAGTTCTTCACCCCTCCACTTT.

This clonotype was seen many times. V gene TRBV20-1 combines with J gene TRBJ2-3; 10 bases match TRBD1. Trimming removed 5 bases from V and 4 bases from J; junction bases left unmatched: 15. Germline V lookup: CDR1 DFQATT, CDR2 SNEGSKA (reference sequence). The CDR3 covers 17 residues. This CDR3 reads CSAGIMAGQGTPDTQYF. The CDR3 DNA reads TGCAGTGCTGGAATCATGGCGGGACAGGGGACCCCAGATACGCAGTATTTT.

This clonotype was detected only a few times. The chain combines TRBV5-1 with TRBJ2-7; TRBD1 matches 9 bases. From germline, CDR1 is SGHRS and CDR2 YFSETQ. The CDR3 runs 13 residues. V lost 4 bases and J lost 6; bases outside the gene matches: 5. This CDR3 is CASSAGQGPEQYF. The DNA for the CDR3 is TGCGCCAGCAGCGCGGGACAGGGCCCCGAGCAGTACTTC.

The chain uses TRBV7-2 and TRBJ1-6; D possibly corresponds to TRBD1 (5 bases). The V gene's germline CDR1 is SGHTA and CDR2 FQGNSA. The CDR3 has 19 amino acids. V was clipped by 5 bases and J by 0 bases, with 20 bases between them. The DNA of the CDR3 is TGTGCCAGCAGCCCCTACCGGGACGGGGGAAGCTCCTATAATTCACCCCTCCACTTT. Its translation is CASSPYRDGGSSYNSPLHF.

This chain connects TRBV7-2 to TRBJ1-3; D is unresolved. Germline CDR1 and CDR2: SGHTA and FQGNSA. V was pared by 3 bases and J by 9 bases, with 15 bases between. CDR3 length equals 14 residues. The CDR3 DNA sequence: TGTGCCAGCAGCTTCGCAGAGCCCGGTAGCACCATATATTTT. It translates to CASSFAEPGSTIYF.

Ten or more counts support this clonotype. CDR3 in DNA: TGCAGTGCTAGAGGAGTGGGGGGGCGTTACAATGAGCAGTTCTTC. This translates into CSARGVGGRYNEQFF. V gene TRBV20-1 combines with J gene TRBJ2-1; perhaps TRBD2 as D (7 bases). The CDR3 length is 15 residues. Germline CDR1 is DFQATT and CDR2 is SNEGSKA (reference sequence). V lost 1 base and J lost 4, with 14 bases in between.

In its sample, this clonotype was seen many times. CDR3 nucleotide sequence: TGCGCCAGCTACGGGGGGGCTAACGAGCAGTACTTC. Its translation: CASYGGANEQYF. This chain links TRBV10-2 with TRBJ2-7, with TRBD2 identical over 8 bases. The CDR3 spans 12 residues. Unmatched junction bases numbered 5, after V lost 8 bases and J lost 5 bases. The germline V gene encodes CDR1 WSHSY and CDR2 SAAADI.

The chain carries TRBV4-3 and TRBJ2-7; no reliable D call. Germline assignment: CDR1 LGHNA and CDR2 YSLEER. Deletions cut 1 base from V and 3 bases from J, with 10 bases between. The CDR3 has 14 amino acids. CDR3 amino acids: CASSQGNLYYEQYF. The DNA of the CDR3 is TGCGCCAGCAGCCAAGGAAACCTGTACTACGAGCAGTACTTC.

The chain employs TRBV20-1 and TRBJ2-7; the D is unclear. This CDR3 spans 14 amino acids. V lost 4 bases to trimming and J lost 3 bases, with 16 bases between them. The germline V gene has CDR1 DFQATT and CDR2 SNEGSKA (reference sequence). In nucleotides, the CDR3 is TGCAGTGCTAAACCCCCGGGTTCCTACTACGAGCAGTACTTC. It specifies CSAKPPGSYYEQYF.

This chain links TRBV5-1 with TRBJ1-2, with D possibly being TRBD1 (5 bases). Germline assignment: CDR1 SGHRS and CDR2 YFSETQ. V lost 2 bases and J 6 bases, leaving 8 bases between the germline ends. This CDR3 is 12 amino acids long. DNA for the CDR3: TGCGCCAGCAGCTTTTTCAGGGATGGCTACACCTTC. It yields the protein CASSFFRDGYTF.

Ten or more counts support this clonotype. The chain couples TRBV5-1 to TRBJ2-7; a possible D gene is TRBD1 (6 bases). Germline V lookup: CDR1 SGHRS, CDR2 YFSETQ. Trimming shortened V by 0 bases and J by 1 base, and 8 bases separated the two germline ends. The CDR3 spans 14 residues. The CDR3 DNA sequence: TGCGCCAGCAGCTTGGAAGGGGGATCCTACGAGCAGTACTTC. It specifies CASSLEGGSYEQYF.

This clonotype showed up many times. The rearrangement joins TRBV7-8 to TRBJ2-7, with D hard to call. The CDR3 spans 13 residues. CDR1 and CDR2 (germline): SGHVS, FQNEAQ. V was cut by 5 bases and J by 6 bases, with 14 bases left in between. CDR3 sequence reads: CASSLDLIGEQYF. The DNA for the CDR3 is TGTGCCAGCAGCCTTGACCTTATCGGCGAGCAGTACTTC.

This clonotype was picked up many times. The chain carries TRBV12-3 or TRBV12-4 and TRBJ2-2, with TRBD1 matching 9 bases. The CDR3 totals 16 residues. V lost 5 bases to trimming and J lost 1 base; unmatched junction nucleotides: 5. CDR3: CASSRGQGRNTGELFF. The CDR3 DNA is TGTGCCAGCAGTCGGGGACAGGGAAGGAACACCGGGGAGCTGTTTTTT.

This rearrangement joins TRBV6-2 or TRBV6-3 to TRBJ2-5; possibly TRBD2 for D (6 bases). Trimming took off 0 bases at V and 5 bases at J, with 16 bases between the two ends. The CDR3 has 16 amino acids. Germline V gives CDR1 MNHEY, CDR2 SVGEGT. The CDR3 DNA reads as TGTGCCAGCAGTTACTCGATGGCGACTAGTCGGGAGACCCAGTACTTC. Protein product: CASSYSMATSRETQYF.

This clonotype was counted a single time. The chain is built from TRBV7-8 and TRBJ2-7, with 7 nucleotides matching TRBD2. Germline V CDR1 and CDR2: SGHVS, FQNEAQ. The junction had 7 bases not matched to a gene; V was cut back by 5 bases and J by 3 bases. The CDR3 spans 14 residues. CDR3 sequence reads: CASSGGGGIYEQYF. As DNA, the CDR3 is TGTGCCAGCAGCGGGGGGGGGGGAATCTACGAGCAGTACTTC. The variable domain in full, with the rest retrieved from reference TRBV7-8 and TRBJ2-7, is GAGVSQSPRYKVAKRGQDVALRCDPISGHVSLFWYQQALGQGPEFLTYFQNEAQLDKSGLPSDRFFAERPEGSVSTLKIQRTQQEDSAVYLCASSGGGGIYEQYFGPGTRLTVT.

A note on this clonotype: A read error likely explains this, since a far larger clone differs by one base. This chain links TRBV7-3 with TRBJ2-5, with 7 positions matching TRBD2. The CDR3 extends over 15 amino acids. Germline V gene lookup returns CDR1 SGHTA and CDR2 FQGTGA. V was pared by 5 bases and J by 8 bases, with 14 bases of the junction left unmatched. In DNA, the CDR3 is TGTGCCAGCAGCCCCCGGACTAGTGCGGCAGATACCCAGTACTTC. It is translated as CASSPRTSAADTQYF.

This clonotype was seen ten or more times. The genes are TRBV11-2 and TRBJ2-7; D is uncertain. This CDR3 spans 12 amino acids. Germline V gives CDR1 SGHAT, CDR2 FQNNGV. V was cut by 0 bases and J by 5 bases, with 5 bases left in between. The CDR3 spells CASSLDRDEQYF. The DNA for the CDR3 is TGTGCCAGCAGCTTAGATCGGGACGAGCAGTACTTC. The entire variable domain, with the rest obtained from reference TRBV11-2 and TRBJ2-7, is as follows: EAGVAQSPRYKIIEKRQSVAFWCNPISGHATLYWYQQILGQGPKLLIQFQNNGVVDDSQLPKDRFSAERLKGVDSTLKIQPAKLEDSAVYLCASSLDRDEQYFGPGTRLTVT.

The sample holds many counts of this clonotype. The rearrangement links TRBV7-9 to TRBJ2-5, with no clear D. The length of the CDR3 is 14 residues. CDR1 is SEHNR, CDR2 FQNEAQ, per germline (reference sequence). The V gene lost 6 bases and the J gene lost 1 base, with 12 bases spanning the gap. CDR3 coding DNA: TGTGCCAGCAGTCAGACGAGAAGCCAAGAGACCCAGTACTTC. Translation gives CASSQTRSQETQYF.

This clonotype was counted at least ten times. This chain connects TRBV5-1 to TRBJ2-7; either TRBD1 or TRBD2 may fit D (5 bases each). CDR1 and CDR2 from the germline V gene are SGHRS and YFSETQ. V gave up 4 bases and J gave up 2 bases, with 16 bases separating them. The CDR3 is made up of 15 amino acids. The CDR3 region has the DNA TGCGCCAGCAGCCACGACCCGGGACGGGCCTACGAGCAGTACTTC. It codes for CASSHDPGRAYEQYF. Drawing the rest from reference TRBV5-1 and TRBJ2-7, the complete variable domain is KAGVTQTPRYLIKTRGQQVTLSCSPISGHRSVSWYQQTPGQGLQFLFEYFSETQRNKGNFPGRFSGRQFSNSRSEMNVSTLELGDSALYLCASSHDPGRAYEQYFGPGTRLTVT.

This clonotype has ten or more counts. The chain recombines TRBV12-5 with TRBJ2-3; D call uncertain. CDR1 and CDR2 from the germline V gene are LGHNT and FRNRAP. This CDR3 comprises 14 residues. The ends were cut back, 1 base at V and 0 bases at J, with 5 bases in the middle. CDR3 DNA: TGTGCTAGTGGTTTGGAAAGTAGCACAGATACGCAGTATTTT. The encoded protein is CASGLESSTDTQYF.

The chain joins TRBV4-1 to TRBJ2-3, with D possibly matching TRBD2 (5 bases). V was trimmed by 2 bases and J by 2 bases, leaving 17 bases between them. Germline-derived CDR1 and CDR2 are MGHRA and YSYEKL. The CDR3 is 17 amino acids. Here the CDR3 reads CASSQRYTASNTDTQYF. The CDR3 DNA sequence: TGCGCCAGCAGCCAACGTTACACGGCTAGCAACACAGATACGCAGTATTTT.

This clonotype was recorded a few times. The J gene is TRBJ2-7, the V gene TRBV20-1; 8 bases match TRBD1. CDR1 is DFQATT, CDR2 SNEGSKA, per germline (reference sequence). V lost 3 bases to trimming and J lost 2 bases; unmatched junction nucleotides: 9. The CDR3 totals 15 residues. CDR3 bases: TGCAGTGCTAGTAACCGGGGCAGGGGGCCCTACGAGCAGTACTTC. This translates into CSASNRGRGPYEQYF.

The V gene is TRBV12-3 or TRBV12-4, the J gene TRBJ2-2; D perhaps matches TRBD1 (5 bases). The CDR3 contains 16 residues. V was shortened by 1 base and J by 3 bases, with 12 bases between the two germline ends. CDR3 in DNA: TGTGCCAGCAGTTTAGAGGGGCGGTCGGACACCGGGGAGCTGTTTTTT. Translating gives CASSLEGRSDTGELFF.

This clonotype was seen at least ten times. The CDR3, as DNA: TGTGCCAGCAGCGGGCAGGGCCAAAAACTGTTTTTT. This translates into CASSGQGQKLFF. The rearrangement links TRBV12-3 or TRBV12-4 to TRBJ1-4, with D possibly matching TRBD1 (5 bases). The CDR3 contains 12 residues. Deletions cut 6 bases from V and 9 bases from J, with 11 bases between.